Listed here is a single T cell receptor beta chain. Its antigen remains undetermined. The sample holds no much larger clone one base away, and base qualities are not on file. This sample stems from a study of blood T cell repertoires in COVID-19 (dated by TCRdb to the early 2020s). Context from the whole study: Collaborator samples came from the United States, Italy and Spain and covered acute and convalescent phases of COVID-19. The material from the prospective study consisted of cDNA or gDNA derived from T cells, B-cell-depleted T cells, or PBMCs. The dataset comprised deeply sampled blood TCRbeta repertoires from subjects exposed to, actively infected with, or recovered from COVID-19. The repertoires were released in a freely available public database meant as a resource for research on the immune response to SARS-CoV-2. Samples were obtained from the ongoing ImmuneRACE study (first 160 participants) and from approximately 1,200 subjects provided by 6 global collaborators. A de-identified subject ID, COVID-19 status, age in years and sex were almost always included in the sample metadata. Where HLA class I and class II types were available, the types were taken from metadata supplied by the sample provider, not from assay-based typing.

The immunoSEQ Assay, a bias-controlled multiplex PCR, was used to amplify TCRbeta CDR3 regions from genomic DNA. From the authors' description of their analysis: Nucleated cell counts per sample were estimated from amplification of reference gene primers within the assay. Sequence reads were collapsed and filtered to measure the absolute abundance of every unique TCRbeta CDR3 rearrangement. For each sample, productive Simpson clonality was calculated by taking the square root of Simpson's diversity index across productive rearrangements. The table comes from immuneACCESS by way of TCRdb, which keeps in-frame sequences with V and J called. Part of the clones is missing from these tables; in studies checked, under half for an unresolved V gene and the rest for unknown reasons. Clone size and the V and J calls come from that table; the DNA yielded D and trimming. This sample lists around 200,000 clones; around 80% were detected once. The biggest ten clones account for less than 3% of the sample.

Beyond this particular receptor, the publication reports: Clinical and demographic metadata were provided uncurated, with the amount varying by source and participant.

The collaborating institutions used their own protocols to collect whole blood in K2EDTA tubes. For TCRbeta analysis, collaborators shipped samples as frozen whole blood, isolated PBMCs, or DNA extracted from either of those sample types. The CDR3 has 17 amino acids, counting the end cysteine and phenylalanine. This entry keeps only the CDR3 DNA: 51 bases, framed from base 1. V is pared back by 7 bases and J by 8 bases, with 29 bases lying between the germline termini. The germline V gene sets CDR1 to MGHDK and CDR2 to SYGVNS. This TCR derives from a man in his fifties or sixties with active or convalescent COVID-19. This sequence uses TRBV25-1 and TRBJ1-2; the D gene lacks a confident call. The sample consisted of peripheral blood. The DNA sequence is TGTGCCAGCAACCCCGGCGGTTCAGGAGGATCTACAAAGGGCTACACCTTC. It is translated as CASNPGGSGGSTKGYTF.